This paragraph covers one T cell receptor (beta chain) sequence. These data are taken from a study of blood T cell repertoires in COVID-19. Background on the study: Collection of acute and convalescent COVID-19 samples took place in the United States, Italy and Spain. PBMCs, B-cell-depleted T cells, or T cells provided the cDNA or gDNA that made up the material.

The protocol was immunoSEQ multiplex PCR, while the TCRdb copy is restricted to in-frame clones and leaves out a portion. The table has about 64,000 clones, approximately 90% seen once. The V and J ends lost 2 bases and 1 base, in that order; junction bases with no gene match: 4. This CDR3 has 16 residues. Germline CDR1 is MDHEN and CDR2 is SYDVKM. The chain couples TRBV28 to TRBJ2-4, with TRBD1 matching over 8 bases. This clonotype was obtained from a man aged 70-80 years with acute or convalescent COVID-19. The specimen was peripheral blood. Here the CDR3 reads CASSLQGAAAKNIQYF. Written as DNA, the CDR3 is TGTGCCAGCAGTTTACAGGGGGCGGCGGCCAAAAACATTCAGTACTTC.